This entry features one TCR beta chain sequence. Its antigen is not identified. After removal of 5 bases from V and 1 base from J, the junction contained 7 bases not matched to a gene. In germline, CDR1 is SGHTA, CDR2 FQGTGA. The CDR3 is 17 residues long. This specimen belongs to a study of immune evolution from preneoplasia to lung adenocarcinoma. Study overall: HLA loss of heterozygosity: roughly 6.6% AIS, roughly 15% MIA, more than 25% ADC, none AAH.

Method: immunoSEQ multiplex PCR; TCRdb's copy keeps in-frame clones and lacks some. The sample holds about 3,400 clones, 60% to 85% seen once. General study findings and limits: Normal lung had the highest top T cell clone frequencies. KRAS-mutant nodules had the highest T cell clonality.

H&E slides confirmed each diagnosis, reviewed by two pathologists independently. The material sequenced was FFPE atypical adenomatous hyperplasia tissue from the lung. The subset was: atypical adenomatous hyperplasia (AAH), lung preneoplasia. The chain uses TRBV7-3 and TRBJ2-2, with 10 bases fitting TRBD2. The sequence derives from a person between 65 and 79 years old with lung adenocarcinoma. CDR3 nucleotide sequence: TGTGCCAGCAGCCCACGGACTAGCGGAGGGAACACCGGGGAGCTGTTTTTT. Translated, it gives CASSPRTSGGNTGELFF.